The 24 T cell receptor beta chains listed next were all sequenced from one sample in a study of graft-versus-host responses after intestinal transplantation. Graft tissue processing released intraepithelial and lamina propria lymphocytes. Assay: immunoSEQ multiplex PCR; the TCRdb copy retains only in-frame clones and omits some. The sample carries 15,000 to 19,000 clones, about 67% recorded once. The sequencing used ileum tissue, collected 14 days after transplant. The source of these receptors is a human patient who received an intestinal transplant, so some T cells may come from the graft donor.

There are a few counts of this clone. The rearrangement joins TRBV29-1 to TRBJ2-3; D uncertain. CDR3 length: 12 amino acids. V was shortened by 5 bases and J by 2 bases, with 8 bases between the two germline ends. The germline gives CDR1 SQVTM, CDR2 ANQGSEA. In DNA, the CDR3 is TGCAGCGTTACCAGAGACACAGATACGCAGTATTTT. This codes for CSVTRDTDTQYF.

This chain uses TRBV13 with TRBJ2-3; D uncertain. Per the germline V gene, CDR1 is PRHDT and CDR2 is FYEKMQ (reference sequence). V was clipped by 4 bases and J by 2 bases, with 4 bases between them. The CDR3 has 12 residues. In DNA, the CDR3 is TGTGCCAGCAGCTCCTTCACAGATACGCAGTATTTT. This sequence encodes CASSSFTDTQYF. Based on the CDR3 plus reference TRBV13 and TRBJ2-3, the full variable domain is AAGVIQSPRHLIKEKRETATLKCYPIPRHDTVYWYQQGPGQDPQFLISFYEKMQSDKGSIPDRFSAQQFSDYHSELNMSSLELGDSALYFCASSSFTDTQYFGPGTRLTVL.

Details on this clone: This sample includes further DNA sequences coding for the same CDR3. The chain recombines TRBV18 with TRBJ2-7, with 7 positions matching TRBD1. CDR3 length: 14 amino acids. Germline CDR1 is KGHSH and CDR2 is LQKENI. Trimming at V came to 3 bases and at J to 0 bases, leaving 2 bases not matched to a gene. CDR3 in DNA: TGTGCCAGCTCACCCGGGACAGCCTCCTACGAGCAGTACTTC. This gives the protein CASSPGTASYEQYF.

This clone has more than one count but fewer than ten. The CDR3 DNA sequence: TGTGCCAGCAGTCACAGGGAGTCAAGCACCGGGGAGCTGTTTTTT. It yields the protein CASSHRESSTGELFF. The chain is built from TRBV27 and TRBJ2-2; possibly TRBD1 for D (6 bases). Germline-derived CDR1 and CDR2 are MNHEY and SMNVEV (reference sequence). This CDR3 has 15 residues. Trimming removed 5 bases from V and 4 bases from J, with 14 bases in between.

The chain carries TRBV2 and TRBJ2-7; tentatively, D is TRBD2 (5 bases). The V and J ends lost 3 bases and 1 base respectively, with 13 bases between them. This CDR3 contains 15 residues. Germline V CDR1 and CDR2: SNHLY, FYNNEI. Written as DNA, the CDR3 is TGTGCCAGCAGTGAGACCGGGGAAGGTTCCTACGAGCAGTACTTC. It translates to CASSETGEGSYEQYF.

The chain couples TRBV10-3 to TRBJ2-1; 9 nucleotides line up with TRBD2. Per the germline V gene, CDR1 is ENHRY and CDR2 is SYGVKD. The CDR3 covers 15 residues. V lost 4 bases and J lost 4; bases outside the gene matches: 5. CDR3 nucleotide sequence: TGTGCCATCAGTGCGGGCGGGAGGGTTTACAATGAGCAGTTCTTC. Protein: CAISAGGRVYNEQFF.

This clone was found once. This chain uses TRBV6-1 with TRBJ2-1; TRBD1 might be the D (6 bases). The CDR3 loop spans 15 amino acids. Germline loops: CDR1 MNHNS, CDR2 SASEGT. V was shortened by 0 bases and J by 7 bases, with 13 bases between the two germline ends. DNA for the CDR3: TGTGCCAGCAGTGAAGCTCACGACAGGTTGAATGAGCAGTTCTTC. Residues: CASSEAHDRLNEQFF.

V gene TRBV5-6 combines with J gene TRBJ2-3; tentative D call: TRBD2 (6 bases). Germline V lookup: CDR1 SGHDT, CDR2 YYEEEE. The CDR3 runs to 14 residues. V was cut by 1 base and J by 6 bases, with 12 bases left in between. CDR3 sequence reads: CASSLTEAGDTQYF. CDR3 nucleotide sequence: TGTGCCAGCAGCTTGACTGAGGCGGGGGATACGCAGTATTTT. Looking up the rest from reference TRBV5-6 and TRBJ2-3 gives the full variable domain: DAGVTQSPTHLIKTRGQQVTLRCSPKSGHDTVSWYQQALGQGPQFIFQYYEEEERQRGNFPDRFSGHQFPNYSSELNVNALLLGDSALYLCASSLTEAGDTQYFGPGTRLTVL.

The rearrangement links TRBV5-1 to TRBJ2-5; TRBD1 agrees at 7 bases. V was clipped by 0 bases and J by 1 base; unmatched bases: 0. The CDR3 is made up of 14 amino acids. Germline values: CDR1 SGHRS, CDR2 YFSETQ. CDR3 sequence reads: CASSLAGGQETQYF. CDR3 nucleotides: TGCGCCAGCAGCTTGGCAGGGGGCCAAGAGACCCAGTACTTC.

This rearrangement joins TRBV19 to TRBJ1-2; D not certain. V was shortened by 3 bases and J by 1 base, with 12 bases between the two germline ends. The CDR3 length is 15 residues. Germline-derived CDR1 and CDR2 are LNHDA and SQIVND (reference sequence). CDR3 in DNA: TGTGCCAGTAGTATCCGGAATCCGATTAACTATGGCTACACCTTC. Amino acid sequence: CASSIRNPINYGYTF.

The chain combines TRBV6-5 with TRBJ1-2, with a weak D call TRBD1 (5 bases). The CDR3 totals 15 residues. Germline V gene lookup returns CDR1 MNHEY and CDR2 SVGAGI. V shed 8 bases and J shed 1 base, with 17 bases lying between them. The CDR3 nucleotides are TGTGCCAGCTCCCCCGAACCCAGGGTTAACTATGGCTACACCTTC. Residues: CASSPEPRVNYGYTF.

This clone was found once. The chain is built from TRBV6-5 and TRBJ2-1; TRBD2 agrees at 12 bases. V gave up 6 bases and J gave up 9 bases; unmatched junction bases: 6. CDR3 length: 14 amino acids. CDR1 is MNHEY, CDR2 SVGAGI, per germline. CDR3 nucleotides: TGTGCCAGCAGCTTACTAGCGGGAGGTTCTGAGCAGTTCTTC. This encodes CASSLLAGGSEQFF.

The rearrangement uses TRBV5-5 and TRBJ2-1, with 7 bases matching TRBD1. V lost 4 bases to trimming and J lost 0 bases; unmatched junction nucleotides: 1. CDR1 is SGHKS, CDR2 YYEKEE, per germline (reference sequence). The CDR3 loop spans 14 amino acids. In DNA, the CDR3 is TGTGCCAGCAGCCGGGACAGCTCCTACAATGAGCAGTTCTTC. It encodes CASSRDSSYNEQFF. Variable domain in full (rest from reference TRBV5-5 and TRBJ2-1): DAGVTQSPTHLIKTRGQQVTLRCSPISGHKSVSWYQQVLGQGPQFIFQYYEKEERGRGNFPDRFSARQFPNYSSELNVNALLLGDSALYLCASSRDSSYNEQFFGPGTRLTVL.

A single count supports this clone. The rearrangement links TRBV5-6 to TRBJ1-4; TRBD1 matches at 8 bases. Trimming removed 3 bases from V and 4 bases from J; junction bases left unmatched: 2. The germline gives CDR1 SGHDT, CDR2 YYEEEE. This CDR3 is built from 14 residues. In DNA, the CDR3 is TGTGCCAGCAGCTCGGGACAGGTTAATGAAAAACTGTTTTTT. This sequence encodes CASSSGQVNEKLFF.

V usage is TRBV10-2 and J usage is TRBJ2-7, with D unresolved. Trimming removed 7 bases from V and 3 bases from J, with 13 bases in between. This CDR3 comprises 13 residues. The germline CDR1 and CDR2 sequences are WSHSY and SAAADI. The CDR3 coding sequence is TGCGCCAGCACCCGGGCTGCGAGCTACGAGCAGTACTTC. It encodes CASTRAASYEQYF.

The chain recombines TRBV11-2 with TRBJ2-7; either TRBD1 or TRBD2 may supply D (5 bases each). The V gene's germline CDR1 is SGHAT and CDR2 FQNNGV. The CDR3 loop spans 18 amino acids. Trimming took 3 bases from V and 0 from J, leaving 21 bases between them. This CDR3 is CASSLPRPGPSGSYEQYF. CDR3 nucleotides: TGTGCCAGCAGCTTGCCGCGGCCGGGACCTTCGGGCTCCTACGAGCAGTACTTC.

This clone was observed a handful of times. The chain recombines TRBV2 with TRBJ1-5; TRBD1 might be the D (6 bases). The CDR3 sequence is 16 residues long. Looked up from germline, CDR1 is SNHLY and CDR2 is FYNNEI. The ends were cut back, 3 bases at V and 2 bases at J, with 14 bases in the middle. The CDR3 region is CASSELGGRGNQPQHF. In DNA, the CDR3 is TGTGCCAGCAGTGAGTTGGGGGGGCGCGGCAATCAGCCCCAGCATTTT.

The chain carries TRBV28 and TRBJ2-4; 7 nucleotides agree with TRBD2. Germline V lookup: CDR1 MDHEN, CDR2 SYDVKM. V dropped 6 bases and J dropped 6; count of bases not matched to a gene: 11. The CDR3 contains 15 residues. The DNA of the CDR3 is TGTGCCAGCAGCCCCCACCCGGGGGGTGTAAACATTCAGTACTTC. Translating it yields CASSPHPGGVNIQYF.

This chain links TRBV11-1 with TRBJ1-4, with D unresolved. The CDR3 loop spans 14 amino acids. Germline V CDR1 and CDR2: SGHAT, FQDESV (reference sequence). Trimming took 7 bases from V and 1 from J, leaving 10 bases between them. The CDR3 nucleotides are TGTGCCAGCAAATCTTCCAGAACTAATGAAAAACTGTTTTTT. Residues: CASKSSRTNEKLFF.

The genes are TRBV28 and TRBJ2-1, with D maybe TRBD2 (6 bases). V was pared by 3 bases and J by 4 bases, with 10 bases between. CDR3 length equals 14 residues. The germline V gene encodes CDR1 MDHEN and CDR2 SYDVKM. The CDR3 coding sequence is TGTGCCAGCAGTTTCCGCGGGGAATACAATGAGCAGTTCTTC. It translates to CASSFRGEYNEQFF. The variable domain in full, completed from reference TRBV28 and TRBJ2-1, reads DVKVTQSSRYLVKRTGEKVFLECVQDMDHENMFWYRQDPGLGLRLIYFSYDVKMKEKGDIPEGYSVSREKKERFSLILESASTNQTSMYLCASSFRGEYNEQFFGPGTRLTVL.

This rearrangement joins TRBV6-1 to TRBJ2-1, with 8 bases identical to TRBD2. The trim removed 2 bases at V and 5 bases at J, leaving 5 bases unmatched. The CDR3 is 15 amino acids. In germline, CDR1 is MNHNS, CDR2 SASEGT. CDR3 sequence (DNA): TGTGCCAGCAGTGAAAGCGGGAGACTCCACAATGAGCAGTTCTTC. This gives the protein CASSESGRLHNEQFF.

This clone was observed a few times. The rearrangement joins TRBV19 to TRBJ1-1; 10 bases line up with TRBD1. The V and J ends lost 4 bases and 3 bases, in that order; junction bases with no gene match: 5. The CDR3 consists of 15 residues. CDR1 is LNHDA, CDR2 SQIVND, per germline (reference sequence). CDR3 in amino acids: CASSSGTGEHTEAFF. CDR3 sequence (DNA): TGTGCCAGTAGTAGCGGGACAGGGGAACACACTGAAGCTTTCTTT.

V is TRBV2 and J is TRBJ2-5, with D possibly matching TRBD1 (6 bases). Gene TRBJ2-7 matches the end of the DNA better, so the J call may be wrong. This CDR3 spans 15 amino acids. Germline loops: CDR1 SNHLY, CDR2 FYNNEI. This CDR3 reads CASTALSGVSYEQYF. In DNA, the CDR3 is TGTGCCAGCACGGCCCTATCAGGGGTGAGCTACGAGCAGTACTTC.

The chain employs TRBV19 and TRBJ1-2; the match to TRBD1 covers 9 bases. The CDR3 loop spans 16 amino acids. With V trimmed by 4 bases and J by 0 bases, 6 bases remained unmatched. Germline CDR1 reads LNHDA; CDR2 reads SQIVND (reference sequence). As DNA, the CDR3 is TGTGCCAGTAGTACCGGACAGGGGAGAACTAACTATGGCTACACCTTC. The encoded protein is CASSTGQGRTNYGYTF.